This entry features one T cell receptor beta chain sequence. V lost 2 bases and J lost 0, with 9 bases in between. CDR1 is ENHRY, CDR2 SYGVKD, per germline. The CDR3 length is 15 residues. Clones were read by immunoSEQ multiplex PCR, and TCRdb kept only the in-frame ones, dropping some. The table lists 150,000 to 200,000 clones, roughly three quarters of them singletons, with around 15% in the top ten. The record originates from a study of blood T cell repertoires in COVID-19. The gene calls are TRBV10-3 and TRBJ2-3; D gene uncertain. Specimen: peripheral blood. The clonotype originates from a man aged 55 to 70 with active or convalescent COVID-19. CDR3 region: CAISEIRSSTDTQYF. The CDR3 DNA reads TGTGCCATCAGTGAGATCAGAAGTAGCACAGATACGCAGTATTTT.